The source of this T cell receptor (beta chain) is a study of T cell repertoires in cytomegalovirus infection. Study information: CMV infection and matching HLA type were both indicated by public TCR beta signatures. Study results and limitations: CMV carriers with the relevant HLA were identified by cumulative public TCR beta family frequency. The ex vivo response was dominated by HLA-C-restricted CMV-specific TCR beta clonotypes.

Notes on this clonotype: Its antigen is still unknown.

TCRdb recomputed calls from the reads with MiXCR, one row per CDR3 protein. This sample carries approximately 730,000 distinct CDR3 sequences, 25% to 30% of them seen once, and the ten largest clones take under 15%. V lost 7 bases to trimming and J lost 8 bases, with 12 bases between them. The CDR3 runs to 12 residues. Per the germline V gene, CDR1 is PRHDT and CDR2 is FYEKMQ (reference sequence). This sequence joins TRBV13 and TRBJ1-5, with D maybe TRBD1 (5 bases). The specimen comprised cultured CD8+ T cells from PBMCs, sampled from culture after CMV antigen stimulation. This receptor was identified in a human donor in good health (CMV status not recorded). Some clones in this sample may be carry-over from other donors' samples. CDR3 in amino acids: CASNFRGEPQHF. The CDR3 DNA reads TGTGCCAGCAATTTTAGGGGTGAGCCCCAGCATTTT.